The clone carrying this T cell receptor beta chain turned up a few times. V lost 3 bases to trimming and J lost 4 bases, with 19 bases between them. The CDR3 loop spans 16 amino acids. Looked up from germline, CDR1 is LGHDT and CDR2 is YNNKEL (reference sequence). This specimen comes from a study of T cells in Graves' hyperthyroidism and ophthalmopathy. RNA transcripts gave rise to amplified TCR beta CDR3 regions. TCR CDR3 underwent first-round RT-PCR with the HTBI primer set. MiXCR was run by TCRdb on the multiplex PCR reads, yielding one entry per CDR3 protein. The sample records hundreds of thousands of distinct CDR3 sequences, 11% to 15% being singletons.

The clonotype was recovered from a woman in her twenties or thirties with Graves' hyperthyroidism. The chain links TRBV3-1 to TRBJ2-7, with D perhaps given as TRBD1 or TRBD2 (7 bases each). Specimen: blood. CDR3 sequence: CASSQRGLAEQYEQYF. Here the CDR3 DNA reads TGTGCCAGCAGCCAGAGGGGGCTAGCGGAACAATACGAGCAGTACTTC.